The TCR beta chain under discussion was sequenced for a study of blood T cell repertoires in COVID-19. This CDR3 comprises 15 residues. The V gene lost 1 base and the J gene lost 5 bases, with 11 bases spanning the gap. The germline CDR1 and CDR2 sequences are LNHDA and SQIVND (reference sequence). In the original workflow: Nucleated cell counts were estimated from reference gene primer amplification. Assay used: immunoSEQ multiplex PCR; TCRdb lists only in-frame clones, some missing. The V and J calls and clone size are taken from that table; D and trimming were inferred from the DNA. The sample yields 200,000 or so clones, just under 85% seen once.

The chain is built from TRBV19 and TRBJ1-4; D may be TRBD1 (5 bases). This TCR was recovered from a woman in her 40s with acute COVID-19. Source material: PBMCs or T cells enriched from blood (not recorded which). CDR3 in DNA: TGTGCCAGTAGTATAGCCCAGGGCCCGAATGAAAAACTGTTTTTT. Translating gives CASSIAQGPNEKLFF.